These T cell receptor beta chains were read from a single sample in a study of control samples from healthy donors and cancer patients. Sequencing was performed with immunoSEQ multiplex PCR; in TCRdb, only in-frame clones are kept and a portion is missing. This sample has more than 150,000 clones, with about 94% found just once. Sequencing was performed on blood. Receptor source: a woman between 25 and 40 years old in good health. The CDR3 runs from the conserved cysteine through the conserved F or W. D genes are given only for firm matches. Clone size is not always given. Where it is, it says once, few, many or a class for expanded clones.

J: TRBJ2-3; V: TRBV4-1; D: TRBD2; size: .; DNA: TGCGCCAGCAGCCAAGATCTTTCGGTCCGGCGGGAGAATGGTGGAGATACGCAGTATTTT; CDR3: CASSQDLSVRRENGGDTQYF
J: TRBJ1-1; V: TRBV6-2/TRBV6-3; D: TRBD1; size: .; DNA: TGTGCCAGCAGTTACTTGACAGGGGTGAACACTGAAGCTTTCTTT; CDR3: CASSYLTGVNTEAFF
J: TRBJ2-7; V: TRBV11-3; D: .; size: .; DNA: TGTGCCAGCAGCTTAGACGGGAGTGGGTATTACGAGCAGTACTTC; CDR3: CASSLDGSGYYEQYF
J: TRBJ2-7; V: TRBV6-6; D: TRBD2; size: .; DNA: TGTGCCAGCAGTCTACAGGCTAGCGGGACCTACGAGCAGTACTTC; CDR3: CASSLQASGTYEQYF
J: TRBJ2-5; V: TRBV7-9; D: .; size: once; DNA: TGTGCCAGCAGCTTAGCGTTTGGGACCGGGGGAGAGACCCAGTACTTC; CDR3: CASSLAFGTGGETQYF
J: TRBJ2-6; V: TRBV5-5; D: .; size: .; DNA: TGTGCCAGCAGCTTTTTAGGGGCCAACGTCCTGACTTTC; CDR3: CASSFLGANVLTF
J: TRBJ2-1; V: TRBV28; D: TRBD2; size: .; DNA: TGTGCCAGCAGCCCGAACCTAGCGGGAGTTAATAATGAGCAGTTCTTC; CDR3: CASSPNLAGVNNEQFF
J: TRBJ1-2; V: TRBV7-9; D: .; size: .; DNA: TGTGCCAGCAGCTTAGTAGGGGAAAACTATGGCTACACCTTC; CDR3: CASSLVGENYGYTF
J: TRBJ2-7; V: TRBV4-1; D: TRBD2; size: .; DNA: TGCGCCAGCAGCCAAGTCCCGGGACTAGCGGGAGGTTTCTCCTACGAGCAGTACTTC; CDR3: CASSQVPGLAGGFSYEQYF
J: TRBJ2-3; V: TRBV5-6; D: .; size: .; DNA: TGTGCCAGCAGCTTAGGAGGACTCAACACAGATACGCAGTATTTT; CDR3: CASSLGGLNTDTQYF
J: TRBJ1-4; V: TRBV28; D: .; size: .; DNA: TGTGCCAGCAGTTTAGGGGTACAGCTTAATGAAAAACTGTTTTTT; CDR3: CASSLGVQLNEKLFF
J: TRBJ1-4; V: TRBV7-2; D: .; size: .; DNA: TGTGCCAGCACCCCCAAAGGGGACATCAGAGAAAAACTGTTTTTT; CDR3: CASTPKGDIREKLFF
J: TRBJ2-7; V: TRBV6-5; D: .; size: .; DNA: TGTGCCAGCAGTTACTCGTTCGGAGGCCCATACGAGCAGTACTTC; CDR3: CASSYSFGGPYEQYF
J: TRBJ2-1; V: TRBV4-3; D: .; size: .; DNA: TGCGCCAGCAGCCATACCGACGCGAGCTACAATGAGCAGTTCTTC; CDR3: CASSHTDASYNEQFF
J: TRBJ2-2; V: TRBV5-4; D: TRBD2; size: once; DNA: TGTGCCATAGAGGTCGGGGGGAGCACCGGGGAGCTGTTTTTT; CDR3: CAIEVGGSTGELFF
J: TRBJ1-6; V: TRBV4-3; D: TRBD1; size: .; DNA: TGCGCCAGCAGCCAAGATGGGCGACAGGGGAATTCACCCCTCCACTTT; CDR3: CASSQDGRQGNSPLHF
J: TRBJ1-4; V: TRBV28; D: .; size: .; DNA: TGTGCCAGCAGGGGGATGGGTGAAAAACTGTTTTTT; CDR3: CASRGMGEKLFF
J: TRBJ2-1; V: TRBV7-2; D: TRBD2; size: once; DNA: TGTGCCAGCAGCTTAGATCCTAGCGGGAGAGGGAATGAGCAGTTCTTC; CDR3: CASSLDPSGRGNEQFF
J: TRBJ1-1; V: TRBV29-1; D: .; size: .; DNA: TGCAGCGTTGAACAGATGATGAACACTGAAGCTTTCTTT; CDR3: CSVEQMMNTEAFF
J: TRBJ2-7; V: TRBV5-6; D: TRBD2; size: .; DNA: TGTGCCAGCAGCCGTAGCGGGTTGGCGTACTACGAGCAGTACTTC; CDR3: CASSRSGLAYYEQYF
J: TRBJ1-5; V: TRBV7-2; D: .; size: .; DNA: TGTGCCAGCAGCCTTGACGGGGGGCGGCAGCCCCAGCATTTT; CDR3: CASSLDGGRQPQHF
J: TRBJ1-1; V: TRBV5-1; D: TRBD1; size: .; DNA: TGCGCCAGCAGCTTTACAGGGGGCACTGAAGCTTTCTTT; CDR3: CASSFTGGTEAFF
J: TRBJ1-2; V: TRBV5-5; D: .; size: .; DNA: TGTGCCAGCACCTTTGGAACCAGGGGATCTTGGTTCTATGGCTACACCTTC; CDR3: CASTFGTRGSWFYGYTF
J: TRBJ1-3; V: TRBV5-1; D: TRBD1; size: .; DNA: TGCGCCAGCAGAGGGGGACAGGGGCTAGGAAACACCATATATTTT; CDR3: CASRGGQGLGNTIYF
J: TRBJ2-1; V: TRBV11-2; D: TRBD1; size: .; DNA: TGTGCCAGCAGCTTTGGGACAGGGGGCAATGAGCAGTTCTTC; CDR3: CASSFGTGGNEQFF
J: TRBJ2-2; V: TRBV19; D: TRBD1; size: .; DNA: TGTGCCAGTAAAGAACAGGGGGGCGGCACCGGGGAGCTGTTTTTT; CDR3: CASKEQGGGTGELFF
J: TRBJ2-5; V: TRBV28; D: .; size: .; DNA: TGTGCCAGCAGTCGCGGTAGAGAGGAGACCCAGTACTTC; CDR3: CASSRGREETQYF
J: TRBJ2-6; V: TRBV5-1; D: TRBD1; size: few; DNA: TGCGCCAGCAGGACCGGGACAGTAAATTCTGGGGCCAACGTCCTGACTTTC; CDR3: CASRTGTVNSGANVLTF
J: TRBJ2-1; V: TRBV11-2; D: TRBD1; size: .; DNA: TGTGCCAGCAGCCAGGACAGGAATGAGCAGTTCTTC; CDR3: CASSQDRNEQFF
J: TRBJ2-3; V: TRBV5-1; D: TRBD2; size: .; DNA: TGCGCCAGCAGCTTAGGGTTTAGCGGGAGGACTACAGATACGCAGTATTTT; CDR3: CASSLGFSGRTTDTQYF
J: TRBJ2-7; V: TRBV5-1; D: TRBD1; size: .; DNA: TGCGCCAGCACAAAAAGTGGGACAGGCCACTACGAGCAGTACTTC; CDR3: CASTKSGTGHYEQYF
J: TRBJ1-2; V: TRBV24-1; D: .; size: .; DNA: TGTGCCACCAGTACCTATAGGGGCTACACCTTC; CDR3: CATSTYRGYTF
J: TRBJ2-2; V: TRBV30; D: TRBD1; size: .; DNA: TGTGCCTCCGGGAAAACCACAGGGGACGCCGGGGAGCTGTTTTTT; CDR3: CASGKTTGDAGELFF
J: TRBJ2-5; V: TRBV5-4; D: .; size: .; DNA: TGTGCCAGCAGCTTGTCGGTCTGGGGGACCCAAGAGACCCAGTACTTC; CDR3: CASSLSVWGTQETQYF
J: TRBJ1-6; V: TRBV6-1; D: TRBD1; size: once; DNA: TGTGCCAGCAGTGAACCTTCCGGGACAGGGCACTCACCCCTCCACTTT; CDR3: CASSEPSGTGHSPLHF
J: TRBJ2-7; V: TRBV5-1; D: .; size: .; DNA: TGCGCCAGCAGCTGGGAACCGAGCTCCTACGAGCAGTACTTC; CDR3: CASSWEPSSYEQYF
J: TRBJ2-7; V: TRBV19; D: .; size: .; DNA: TGTGCCAGTAGTATAACCGGACAGTCCTACGAGCAGTACTTC; CDR3: CASSITGQSYEQYF
J: TRBJ1-1; V: TRBV5-8; D: .; size: .; DNA: TGTGCCAGCAGCTTGGGGGATGGACGAACTGAAGCTTTCTTT; CDR3: CASSLGDGRTEAFF
J: TRBJ2-3; V: TRBV5-6; D: .; size: .; DNA: TGTGCCAGCAGCCTCCGAGCGGGCCCAGATACGCAGTATTTT; CDR3: CASSLRAGPDTQYF